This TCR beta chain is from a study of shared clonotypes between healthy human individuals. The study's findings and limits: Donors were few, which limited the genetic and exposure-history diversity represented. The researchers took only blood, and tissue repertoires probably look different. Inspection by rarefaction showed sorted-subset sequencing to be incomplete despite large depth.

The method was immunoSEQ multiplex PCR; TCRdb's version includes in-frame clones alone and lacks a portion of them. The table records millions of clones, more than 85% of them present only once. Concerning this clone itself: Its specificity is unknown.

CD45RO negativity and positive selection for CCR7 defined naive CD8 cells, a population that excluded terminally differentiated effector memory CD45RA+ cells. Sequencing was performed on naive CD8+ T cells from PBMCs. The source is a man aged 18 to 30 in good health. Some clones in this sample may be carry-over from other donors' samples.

CDR3 sequence (DNA): TGTGCCAGCAGCTCCCGGGACCCCCGCGGGGGTGAGCAGTTCTTC. This sequence encodes CASSSRDPRGGEQFF. This chain connects TRBV9 to TRBJ2-1; 7 positions agree with TRBD2. Germline V gene lookup returns CDR1 SGDLS and CDR2 YYNGEE. The V gene end was trimmed by 4 bases and the J gene end by 9 bases; junction bases not matched to a gene: 13. The CDR3 consists of 15 residues.